The present T cell receptor beta chain was sequenced within a study of OX40 agonist ivuxolimab in advanced cancers. The overall study: Patients were infused with ivuxolimab every 2 weeks at 0.01 to 10 mg/kg. About 40% of patients had received prior checkpoint inhibitor therapy. One hepatocellular carcinoma and a couple of cutaneous melanoma patients partially responded.

Only in-frame clones appear in the TCRdb table, and some are missing; sequencing was by immunoSEQ multiplex PCR. The data show approximately 77,000 clones, with 70% to 90% seen just once and about 1.8% held by the top ten. Autoimmune disease history or systemic immunosuppression barred patients. The length of the CDR3 is 16 residues. Looked up from germline, CDR1 is LGHNA and CDR2 is YNFKEQ. Trimming removed 0 bases at V and 0 bases at J, with 11 bases between. The TCR sequence derives from an adult with an advanced solid tumor such as melanoma, head and neck, liver or kidney cancer. This rearrangement joins TRBV4-2 to TRBJ1-1; D not certain. Source: CD4+ or CD8+ T cells sorted from blood, taken in a trial of the OX40 agonist ivuxolimab. This CDR3 is CASSQESPILNTEAFF. DNA for the CDR3: TGTGCCAGCAGCCAAGAATCACCTATTCTGAACACTGAAGCTTTCTTT.